This T cell receptor (beta chain) is from a study of vaccination effects on CD4 cells after COVID-19. Assay: immunoSEQ multiplex PCR; the TCRdb copy retains only in-frame clones and omits some. This table has tens of thousands of clones, approximately 64% appearing once. Notes on this clone: Its cognate antigen is unknown.

The V gene's germline CDR1 is SGHTA and CDR2 FQGNSA. The CDR3 covers 12 residues. V was clipped by 3 bases and J by 5 bases, with 5 bases between them. Expansion with viral peptide pools was applied to antigen-specific CD4+ T cells by the ViraFEST assay prior to sequencing. Isolating CD4+ T cells followed around nine days of culture. The healthy vaccine recipients, who had no prior SARS-CoV-2 infection, showed negative nucleocapsid antibodies. IL-2 medium supplanted half the medium on days 3 and 7. Study findings and constraints: Vaccine- and infection-induced clones showed marked clonal contraction late following vaccination.

This specimen consisted of CD4+ T cells from PBMCs cultured with HCoV-NL63 spike peptides, obtained before COVID-19 vaccination. The rearrangement links TRBV7-2 to TRBJ2-1, with unresolved D. This TCR was recovered from a human donor who received a COVID-19 vaccine. The CDR3, as DNA: TGTGCCAGCAGCTTTTTTAACAATGAGCAGTTCTTC. Its protein is CASSFFNNEQFF.